This T cell receptor (beta chain) came from a study of T cells in Graves' hyperthyroidism and ophthalmopathy. This clonotype was seen only a few times. Antigen: not known. From RNA transcripts, TCR beta CDR3 regions were amplified. The HTBI set primed first-round TCR CDR3 RT-PCR. MiXCR was run by TCRdb on the multiplex PCR reads, yielding one entry per CDR3 protein. Of 500,000 to 650,000 distinct CDR3 sequences listed, 35% to 50% are singletons. This CDR3 has 17 residues. J lost 6 bases, V lost 0 bases, and 8 bases had no gene match. Germline V lookup: CDR1 LGHDT, CDR2 YNNKEL (reference sequence). Study results and caveats: Blood also showed most of the thyroid clonotypes that were expanded above 0.001. Ophthalmopathy onset followed model prediction by a median around 6.9 months.

Patients with uncontrolled infections, other autoimmune diseases, pregnancy or lactation were excluded. The study based diagnoses on clinical symptoms, serum thyroxine and TRAb, thyroid ultrasound and orbital computed tomography. The chain couples TRBV3-1 to TRBJ1-5; the match to TRBD1 covers 10 bases. The TCR originated in an adult woman with Graves' disease, either hyperthyroidism or ophthalmopathy (not recorded which). The specimen sequenced was peripheral blood or thyroid tissue (not recorded which). The CDR3 DNA reads TGTGCCAGCAGCCAAGATCGATTGACAGGGGGCTCTCAGCCCCAGCATTTT. It translates to CASSQDRLTGGSQPQHF.